These 26 T cell receptor beta chains came from one sample sequenced in a study of regulatory T cells in long-lasting Graves disease. Construction of TCR beta libraries relied on iRepertoire HTBI primers and on Arm-PCR targeting CDR3 regions. TCRdb passed the multiplex PCR reads through MiXCR, listing each CDR3 protein once. The table records 700,000 or so distinct CDR3 sequences, about 30% of them present only once. Time point: persistent/refractory GD, antithyroid drugs over 5 years with positive TRAb. PBMC RNA was the source of the TCR library. Sequencing used peripheral blood mononuclear cells (PBMCs), obtained when the disease was refractory, from a patient treated with antithyroid drugs. The receptors derive from a female donor with Graves disease.

There are a few counts of this clonotype. The rearrangement joins TRBV13 to TRBJ1-1, with D maybe TRBD1 (6 bases). CDR1 and CDR2 (germline): PRHDT, FYEKMQ (reference sequence). V lost 5 bases to trimming and J lost 0 bases, with 13 bases between them. The CDR3 runs to 15 residues. In DNA, the CDR3 is TGTGCCAGCAGCATCAGGGGTGCCCTGAACACTGAAGCTTTCTTT. Amino acid sequence: CASSIRGALNTEAFF.

The chain uses TRBV20-1 and TRBJ2-7; TRBD2 agrees at 8 bases. Germline V lookup: CDR1 DFQATT, CDR2 SNEGSKA (reference sequence). Trimming removed 2 bases from V and 4 bases from J; junction bases left unmatched: 7. The length of the CDR3 is 14 residues. This CDR3 is CSARPSGSTYEQYF. The CDR3 DNA reads as TGCAGTGCTAGACCCAGCGGGAGTACTTACGAGCAGTACTTC.

This clonotype was counted many times. The gene calls are TRBV11-2 and TRBJ2-2; maybe TRBD2 (5 bases). Germline V gives CDR1 SGHAT, CDR2 FQNNGV. The ends were cut back, 2 bases at V and 4 bases at J, with 8 bases in the middle. This CDR3 has 14 residues. The CDR3 DNA follows: TGTGCCAGCAGCTTAACGGGATCCACCGGGGAGCTGTTTTTT. This gives the protein CASSLTGSTGELFF.

This clonotype was picked up many times. In DNA, the CDR3 is TGTGCCAGCAGCGCGGGGAACACTGAAGCTTTCTTT. Its translation is CASSAGNTEAFF. J is TRBJ1-1 and V is TRBV6-1; D is ambiguous. Deletions cut 6 bases from V and 1 base from J, with 6 bases between. Germline CDR1 is MNHNS and CDR2 is SASEGT. The CDR3 runs 12 residues.

This clonotype was observed a handful of times. The chain uses TRBV12-3 or TRBV12-4 and TRBJ1-2, with a weak D call TRBD1 (5 bases). V lost 3 bases and J lost 4, with 18 bases in between. The CDR3 extends over 16 amino acids. CDR3 region: CASSFGAQGAVYGYTF. The CDR3 DNA reads TGTGCCAGCAGTTTCGGGGCCCAGGGAGCAGTCTATGGCTACACCTTC.

The chain employs TRBV6-2 or TRBV6-3 and TRBJ1-5; the D is unclear. The germline V gene encodes CDR1 MNHEY and CDR2 SVGEGT. Trimming took off 6 bases at V and 13 bases at J, with 7 bases between the two ends. The CDR3 consists of 9 residues. CDR3 sequence (DNA): TGTGCCAGCAGCATCGGGCAGCATTTT. Amino acid sequence: CASSIGQHF.

The V and J genes are TRBV18 and TRBJ1-1; D unclear. Germline loops: CDR1 KGHSH, CDR2 LQKENI. V lost 7 bases to trimming and J lost 0 bases, with 9 bases between them. The CDR3 is 13 amino acids. CDR3 loop: CASFGGLNTEAFF. CDR3 DNA sequence: TGTGCCAGCTTTGGAGGGCTGAACACTGAAGCTTTCTTT.

The rearrangement uses TRBV5-1 and TRBJ1-4; no clear D. The germline V gene has CDR1 SGHRS and CDR2 YFSETQ. The CDR3 loop spans 13 amino acids. Trimming stripped 9 bases from V and 0 bases from J, with 9 bases between. CDR3 coding DNA: TGCGCCACCCGACGCTCAACTAATGAAAAACTGTTTTTT. It translates to CATRRSTNEKLFF. The entire variable domain, with the rest obtained from reference TRBV5-1 and TRBJ1-4, is as follows: KAGVTQTPRYLIKTRGQQVTLSCSPISGHRSVSWYQQTPGQGLQFLFEYFSETQRNKGNFPGRFSGRQFSNSRSEMNVSTLELGDSALYLCATRRSTNEKLFFGSGTQLSVL.

The J gene is TRBJ1-1, the V gene TRBV7-2; D unresolved. From germline, CDR1 is SGHTA and CDR2 FQGNSA. The CDR3 contains 15 residues. Trimming took off 6 bases at V and 8 bases at J, with 22 bases between the two ends. The CDR3 DNA reads as TGTGCCAGCAGGTTTGTTGGGCAAATAACACTGGAAGCTTTCTTT. The encoded protein is CASRFVGQITLEAFF.

This clonotype was counted only a few times. The CDR3 DNA follows: TGTGCCAGCAGTTCCCCGGGGGGGGCCAACACCGGGGAGCTGTTTTTT. Its translation is CASSSPGGANTGELFF. V and J are TRBV6-2 or TRBV6-3 and TRBJ2-2, with 8 bases that match TRBD2. The CDR3 runs to 16 residues. V shed 4 bases and J 2 bases; nucleotides not matched to a gene: 6. Germline CDR1 MNHEY, CDR2 SVGEGT.

The chain recombines TRBV19 with TRBJ1-5; no firm D call. The CDR3 totals 16 residues. Between the trimmed V and J ends, which lost 0 bases and 3 bases, there was a span of 12 bases. Germline V gene lookup returns CDR1 LNHDA and CDR2 SQIVND (reference sequence). Written as DNA, the CDR3 is TGTGCCAGTAGTATAGATGCCAGTCTTTTCAATCAGCCCCAGCATTTT. It specifies CASSIDASLFNQPQHF.

This rearrangement joins TRBV11-2 to TRBJ1-2; D is perhaps TRBD1 (5 bases). This CDR3 is 15 amino acids long. Germline loops: CDR1 SGHAT, CDR2 FQNNGV. Trimming removed 1 base at V and 4 bases at J, with 13 bases between. DNA of the CDR3: TGTGCCAGCAGCTTAGTCCGGGACGGATTCTATGGCTACACCTTC. Protein product: CASSLVRDGFYGYTF.

Concerning this clonotype itself: This probably arose from a read error, given a far larger clone one base away. The conserved phenylalanine or tryptophan normally closing the CDR3 is absent here, so this likely arose from a read error. This sequence joins TRBV7-3 and TRBJ1-1; D not resolved. This CDR3 spans 13 amino acids. Germline CDR1 reads SGHTA; CDR2 reads FQGTGA. CDR3 amino acids: CASSTRVGTEAFL. The CDR3, as DNA: TGTGCTAGCAGCACCCGGGTGGGCACTGAAGCTTTCCTT.

This clonotype was picked up a small number of times. V is TRBV12-3 or TRBV12-4 and J is TRBJ1-5, with D perhaps TRBD1 (5 bases). The CDR3 totals 13 residues. V lost 4 bases and J 12 bases, leaving 16 bases between the germline ends. In nucleotides, the CDR3 is TGTGCCAGCAGTTCATCAAACGGGGGTTTCCAGCATTTT. It encodes CASSSSNGGFQHF.

For this clonotype: This sequence may be a read error, since a much larger clone differs from it by one base. V and J are TRBV6-5 and TRBJ1-6; D not resolved. The CDR3 has 15 amino acids. V was cut by 2 bases and J by 11 bases, with 16 bases left in between. The germline gives CDR1 MNHEY, CDR2 SVGAGI. The CDR3 reads CASSYLGHLGPPLHF. The CDR3 DNA sequence: TGTGCCAGCAGTTACCTTGGGCACCTTGGGCCACCCCTCCACTTT.

The chain joins TRBV5-1 to TRBJ2-2; no clear D gene. The ends were cut back, 3 bases at V and 2 bases at J, with 11 bases in the middle. CDR3 length: 15 amino acids. Germline values: CDR1 SGHRS, CDR2 YFSETQ. Here the CDR3 DNA reads TGCGCCAGCAGCTCCGGCAAAACCAACACCGGGGAGCTGTTTTTT. Protein: CASSSGKTNTGELFF.

This clonotype was counted many times. V usage is TRBV20-1 and J usage is TRBJ2-6, with TRBD1 matching 10 bases. Trimming cost V 6 bases and J 3 bases; bases outside gene matches: 5. This CDR3 is 15 amino acids long. The germline gives CDR1 DFQATT, CDR2 SNEGSKA (reference sequence). DNA for the CDR3: TGCAGTGCGGGTGGACAGGGGGATGGGGCCAACGTCCTGACTTTC. As protein: CSAGGQGDGANVLTF.

The chain links TRBV6-2 or TRBV6-3 to TRBJ2-7; weak D call: TRBD1 (6 bases). The CDR3 is 18 amino acids. Looked up from germline, CDR1 is MNHEY and CDR2 is SVGEGT. Trimming cost V 2 bases and J 2 bases, with 22 bases left between them. The CDR3 spells CASSYPTLQGRGTYEQYF. The CDR3 bases are TGTGCCAGCAGTTACCCGACCCTACAGGGAAGGGGTACCTACGAGCAGTACTTC.

The table lists this clonotype with a few counts. The rearrangement uses TRBV9 and TRBJ1-1, with 9 bases aligning to TRBD1. From germline, CDR1 is SGDLS and CDR2 YYNGEE. After removal of 2 bases from V and 4 bases from J, the junction contained 3 bases not matched to a gene. There are 14 residues in the CDR3. The CDR3 sequence: CASSVTGGVTEAFF. The CDR3 coding sequence is TGTGCCAGCAGCGTGACAGGGGGGGTCACTGAAGCTTTCTTT.

Many counts were recorded for this clonotype. This chain uses TRBV12-3 or TRBV12-4 with TRBJ2-7; TRBD2 matches at 12 bases. This CDR3 has 14 residues. J was trimmed by 6 bases and V by 6 bases; bases with no gene match: 6. The CDR3 sequence is CASSLLAGGREQYF. CDR3 nucleotide sequence: TGTGCCAGCAGCCTACTAGCGGGAGGCCGCGAGCAGTACTTC.

The rearrangement uses TRBV6-5 and TRBJ1-2; a possible D gene is TRBD1 (5 bases). The germline V gene has CDR1 MNHEY and CDR2 SVGAGI. The CDR3 has 16 residues. With 2 bases removed from V and 6 bases from J, the gap between germline ends came to 19 bases. The CDR3 is CASSYPRDPGRHGYTF. As DNA, the CDR3 is TGTGCCAGCAGTTACCCAAGGGACCCAGGGAGACATGGCTACACCTTC.

The chain recombines TRBV10-3 with TRBJ1-6; 7 bases line up with TRBD1. Trimming took 6 bases from V and 8 from J; bases not matched to a gene: 7. Germline V gene data show CDR1 as ENHRY and CDR2 as SYGVKD. The CDR3 runs 14 residues. The CDR3 DNA reads as TGTGCCATCAGCAACAGGGGAGAGGATTCACCCCTCCACTTT. Its translation: CAISNRGEDSPLHF.

This clonotype was counted only a few times. This chain connects TRBV10-3 to TRBJ2-7, with TRBD1 matching 11 bases. Per germline, CDR1 ENHRY and CDR2 SYGVKD. The CDR3 spans 16 residues. V dropped 5 bases and J dropped 0; count of bases not matched to a gene: 6. CDR3 bases: TGTGCCATCAGTAGGACAGGGGGCCTCAGCTCCTACGAGCAGTACTTC. It yields the protein CAISRTGGLSSYEQYF.

The V call is TRBV10-2, the J call TRBJ2-2; D is unresolved. The germline CDR1 and CDR2 sequences are WSHSY and SAAADI. The V end lost 7 bases, the J end lost 3 bases, and 18 bases lay between the germline ends. CDR3 size: 16 residues. CDR3 sequence: CASTLFRAVDTGELFF. The CDR3 nucleotides are TGCGCCAGCACCTTATTTCGGGCGGTAGACACCGGGGAGCTGTTTTTT.

There are a few counts of this clonotype. V usage is TRBV29-1 and J usage is TRBJ2-5; maybe TRBD1 (5 bases). V lost 4 bases, J lost 0 bases, and 6 bases lay in between. CDR1 and CDR2 from the germline V gene are SQVTM and ANQGSEA. The CDR3 is made up of 12 amino acids. CDR3: CSVGQNQETQYF. The CDR3 nucleotides read TGCAGCGTTGGACAGAACCAAGAGACCCAGTACTTC.

J is TRBJ2-5 and V is TRBV7-9, with TRBD2 matching over 14 bases. Germline CDR1 SEHNR, CDR2 FQNEAQ (reference sequence). Trimming took 5 bases from V and 3 from J; bases not matched to a gene: 8. The CDR3 sequence is 17 residues long. The CDR3 DNA reads TGTGCCAGCAGCGGGACGGTGGGACTAGCGGGAGAAGAGACCCAGTACTTC. Translating gives CASSGTVGLAGEETQYF.